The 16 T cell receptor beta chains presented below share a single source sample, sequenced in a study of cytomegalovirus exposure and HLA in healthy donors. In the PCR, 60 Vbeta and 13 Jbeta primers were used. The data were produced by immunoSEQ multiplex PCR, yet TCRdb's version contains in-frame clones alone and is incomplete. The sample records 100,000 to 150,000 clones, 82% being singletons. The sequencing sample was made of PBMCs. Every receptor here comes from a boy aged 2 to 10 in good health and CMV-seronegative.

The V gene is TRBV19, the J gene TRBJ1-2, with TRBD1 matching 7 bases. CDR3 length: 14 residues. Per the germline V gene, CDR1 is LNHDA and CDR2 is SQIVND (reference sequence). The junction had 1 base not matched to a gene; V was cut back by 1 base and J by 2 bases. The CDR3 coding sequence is TGTGCCAGTAGTATAGTACAGGGGAACTATGGCTACACCTTC. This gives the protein CASSIVQGNYGYTF.

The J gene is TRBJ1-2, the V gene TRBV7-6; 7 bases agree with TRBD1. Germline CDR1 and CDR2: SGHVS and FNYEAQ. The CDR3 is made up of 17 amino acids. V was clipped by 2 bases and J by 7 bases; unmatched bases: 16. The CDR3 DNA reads TGTGCCAGCAGCTTACGCCCGGGACAGAGCGAAACTGGTGGCTACACCTTC. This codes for CASSLRPGQSETGGYTF.

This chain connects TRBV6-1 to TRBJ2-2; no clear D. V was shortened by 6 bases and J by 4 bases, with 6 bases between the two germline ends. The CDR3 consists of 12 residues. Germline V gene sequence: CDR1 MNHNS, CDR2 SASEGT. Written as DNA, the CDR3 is TGTGCCAGCAGCCTAGTCACCGGGGAGCTGTTTTTT. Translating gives CASSLVTGELFF.

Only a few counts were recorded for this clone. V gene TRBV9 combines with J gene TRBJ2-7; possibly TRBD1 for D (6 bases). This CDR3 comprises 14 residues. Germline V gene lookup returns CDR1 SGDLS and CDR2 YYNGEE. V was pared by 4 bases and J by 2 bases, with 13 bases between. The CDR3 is CASSPTGLTYEQYF. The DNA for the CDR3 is TGTGCCAGCAGCCCCACAGGGCTTACCTACGAGCAGTACTTC.

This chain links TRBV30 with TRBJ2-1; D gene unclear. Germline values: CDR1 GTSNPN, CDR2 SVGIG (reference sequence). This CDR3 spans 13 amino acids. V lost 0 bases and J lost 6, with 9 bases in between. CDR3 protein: CAWSVKQSNEQFF. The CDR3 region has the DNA TGTGCCTGGAGTGTAAAACAATCCAATGAGCAGTTCTTC.

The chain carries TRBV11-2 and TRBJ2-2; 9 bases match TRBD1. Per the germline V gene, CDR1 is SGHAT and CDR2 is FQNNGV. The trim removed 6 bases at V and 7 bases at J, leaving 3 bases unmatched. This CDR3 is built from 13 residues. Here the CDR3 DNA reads TGTGCCAGCAGGCGGACAGGGGTCGGGGAGCTGTTTTTT. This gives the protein CASRRTGVGELFF.

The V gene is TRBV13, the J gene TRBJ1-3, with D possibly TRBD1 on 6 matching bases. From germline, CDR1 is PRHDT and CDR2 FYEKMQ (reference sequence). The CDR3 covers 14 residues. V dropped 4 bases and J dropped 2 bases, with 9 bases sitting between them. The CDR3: CASSSGTPGNTIYF. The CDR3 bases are TGTGCCAGCAGCTCCGGGACACCTGGAAACACCATATATTTT.

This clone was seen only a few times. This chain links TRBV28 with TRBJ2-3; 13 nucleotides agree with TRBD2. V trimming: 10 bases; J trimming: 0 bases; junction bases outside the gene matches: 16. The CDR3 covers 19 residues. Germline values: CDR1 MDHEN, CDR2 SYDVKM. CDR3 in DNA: TGTGCCATTATCCACCGAGGACTAGCGGGAGTCCCCAGCACAGATACGCAGTATTTT. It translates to CAIIHRGLAGVPSTDTQYF.

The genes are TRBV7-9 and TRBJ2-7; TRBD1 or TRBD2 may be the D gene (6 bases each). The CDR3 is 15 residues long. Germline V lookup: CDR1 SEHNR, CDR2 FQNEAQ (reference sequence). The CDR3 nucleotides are TGTTCCAGCAGCTTAGGGGGGCTAAGATCCTACGAGCAGTACGTC. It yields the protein CSSSLGGLRSYEQYV.

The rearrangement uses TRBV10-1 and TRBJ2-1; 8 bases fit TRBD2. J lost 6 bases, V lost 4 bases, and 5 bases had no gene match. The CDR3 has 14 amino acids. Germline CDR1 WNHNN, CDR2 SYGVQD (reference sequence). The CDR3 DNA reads TGCGCCAGCAGTGGGGGACTAGTCGCCAATGAGCAGTTCTTC. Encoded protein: CASSGGLVANEQFF.

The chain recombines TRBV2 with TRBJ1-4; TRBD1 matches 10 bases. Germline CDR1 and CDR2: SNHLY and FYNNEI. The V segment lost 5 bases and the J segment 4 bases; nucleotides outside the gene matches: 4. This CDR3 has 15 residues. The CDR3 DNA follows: TGTGCCAGCAGTCCTGGACAGGGGGTTAATGAAAAACTGTTTTTT. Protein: CASSPGQGVNEKLFF.

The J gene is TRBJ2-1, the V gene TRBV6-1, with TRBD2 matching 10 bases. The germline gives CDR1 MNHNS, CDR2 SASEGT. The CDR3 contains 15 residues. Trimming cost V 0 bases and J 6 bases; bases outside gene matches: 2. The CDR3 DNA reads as TGTGCCAGCAGTGAAGCGGCTAGCGGGAGCAATGAGCAGTTCTTC. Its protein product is CASSEAASGSNEQFF.

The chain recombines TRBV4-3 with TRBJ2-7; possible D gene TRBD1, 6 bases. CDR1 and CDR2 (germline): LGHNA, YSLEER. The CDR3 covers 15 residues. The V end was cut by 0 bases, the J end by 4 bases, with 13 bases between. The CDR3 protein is CASSQEGQGRYEQYF. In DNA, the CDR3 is TGCGCCAGCAGCCAAGAAGGGCAGGGGAGATACGAGCAGTACTTC.

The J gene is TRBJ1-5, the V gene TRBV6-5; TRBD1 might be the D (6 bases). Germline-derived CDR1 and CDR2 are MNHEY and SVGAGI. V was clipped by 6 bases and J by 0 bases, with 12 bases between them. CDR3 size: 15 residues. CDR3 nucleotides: TGTGCCAGCAGCCCGAGGGGGTATAGCAATCAGCCCCAGCATTTT. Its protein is CASSPRGYSNQPQHF.

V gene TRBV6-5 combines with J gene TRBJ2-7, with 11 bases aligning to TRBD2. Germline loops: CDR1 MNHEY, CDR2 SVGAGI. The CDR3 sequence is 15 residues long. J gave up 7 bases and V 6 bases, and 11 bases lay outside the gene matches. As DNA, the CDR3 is TGTGCCAGCAGCCGTTTAGCGGGAGGGGCTAGTGAGCAGTACGTC. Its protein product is CASSRLAGGASEQYV.

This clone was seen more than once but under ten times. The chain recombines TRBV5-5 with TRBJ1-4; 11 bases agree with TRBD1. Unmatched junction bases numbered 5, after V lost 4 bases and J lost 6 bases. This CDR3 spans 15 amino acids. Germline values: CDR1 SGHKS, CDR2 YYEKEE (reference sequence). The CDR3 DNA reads TGTGCCAGCAGCCCAGGGGACAGGGGGTATGAAAAACTGTTTTTT. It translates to CASSPGDRGYEKLFF.